This T cell receptor beta chain was sequenced for a study of control samples from healthy donors and cancer patients (dated by TCRdb to 2020 to 2021). Library creation used the immunoSEQ multiplex PCR assay. The table comes from immuneACCESS by way of TCRdb, which keeps in-frame sequences with V and J called. Part of the clones is missing from these tables; in studies checked, under half for an unresolved V gene and the rest for unknown reasons. Across this sample there are about 28,000 clones, with 85% to 90% seen only once. Roughly 1.5% of the sample comes from the top ten. Turning to this clone: No cognate antigen has been identified for it. No much larger clone exists at a distance of one base, and base qualities are not known.

The sequence derives from a woman in her thirties or forties with lung cancer. Sequenced: PBMCs.

The DNA sequence is TGTGCCAGCAGCTTAGTCTCTGGGAACACTGAAGCTTTCTTT. It is translated as CASSLVSGNTEAFF. This chain joins TRBV7-2 to TRBJ1-1, with no reliable assignment of the D segment. The V end loses 1 base and the J end loses 1 base, and a stretch of 7 bases separates them. The CDR3 goes from the cysteine to the phenylalanine over 14 residues. Only CDR3 DNA is held: 42 bases, read in frame from base 1. According to the germline V gene, CDR1 reads SGHTA and CDR2 reads FQGNSA.